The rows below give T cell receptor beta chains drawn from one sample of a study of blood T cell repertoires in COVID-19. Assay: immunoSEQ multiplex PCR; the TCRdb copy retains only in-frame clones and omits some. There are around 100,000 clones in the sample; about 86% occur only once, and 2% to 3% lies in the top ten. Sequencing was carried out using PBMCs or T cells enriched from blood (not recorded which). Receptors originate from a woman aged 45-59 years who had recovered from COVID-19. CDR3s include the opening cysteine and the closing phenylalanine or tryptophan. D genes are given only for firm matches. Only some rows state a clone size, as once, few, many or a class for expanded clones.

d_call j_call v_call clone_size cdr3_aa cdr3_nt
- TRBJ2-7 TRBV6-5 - CATSGLPSYEQYF TGTGCCACTTCGGGATTACCTTCCTACGAGCAGTACTTC
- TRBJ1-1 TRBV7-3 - CASSPQGGGAEAFF TGTGCCAGCAGCCCTCAGGGAGGGGGAGCTGAAGCTTTCTTT
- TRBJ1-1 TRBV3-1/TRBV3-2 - CASRDDSVNTEAFF TGTGCCAGCAGAGACGACAGTGTGAACACTGAAGCTTTCTTT
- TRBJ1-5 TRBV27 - CASSLTRDQPQHF TGTGCCAGCAGTTTAACACGGGATCAGCCCCAGCATTTT
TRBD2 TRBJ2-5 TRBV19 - CASSIRASGSSVRETQYF TGTGCCAGTAGTATTAGGGCTAGCGGGAGTTCGGTGCGGGAGACCCAGTACTTC
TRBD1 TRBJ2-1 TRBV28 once CASSPSDRAGEQFF TGTGCCAGCAGTCCTTCAGACAGGGCGGGTGAGCAGTTCTTC
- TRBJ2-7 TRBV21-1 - CASSKGEGSSYEQYF TGTGCCAGCAGCAAAGGGGAGGGGAGCTCCTACGAGCAGTACTTC
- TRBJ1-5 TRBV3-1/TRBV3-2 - CASSQGGGVNQPQHF TGTGCCAGCAGCCAAGGCGGGGGGGTCAATCAGCCCCAGCATTTT
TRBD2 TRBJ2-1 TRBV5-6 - CASSLIVLAGGVEQFF TGTGCCAGCAGCCTAATAGTCCTAGCGGGAGGGGTTGAGCAGTTCTTC
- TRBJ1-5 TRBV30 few CAWSSGLLNQPQHF TGTGCCTGGAGTTCGGGACTCTTAAATCAGCCCCAGCATTTT
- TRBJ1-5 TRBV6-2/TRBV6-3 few CASSYSPSGRDSNQPQHF TGTGCCAGCAGTTACTCCCCATCGGGGAGGGATAGCAATCAGCCCCAGCATTTT
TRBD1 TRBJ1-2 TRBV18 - CASSPKNDDRGFRGYTF TGTGCCAGCTCACCTAAAAACGACGACAGGGGCTTTCGCGGCTACACCTTC
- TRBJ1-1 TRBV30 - CARQVENTEAFF TGTGCCCGCCAGGTGGAGAACACTGAAGCTTTCTTT
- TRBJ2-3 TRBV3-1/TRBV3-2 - CASSLRKGQTGLTPDTQYF TGTGCCAGCAGCCTCAGGAAGGGCCAAACGGGACTCACCCCCGATACGCAGTATTTT
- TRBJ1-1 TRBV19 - CASSKTPQRPEAFF TGTGCCAGTAGTAAGACACCACAGAGACCTGAAGCTTTCTTT
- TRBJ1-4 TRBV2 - CASSRALGGSKILFF TGTGCCAGCAGCAGAGCCCTTGGGGGGTCGAAAATACTGTTTTTT
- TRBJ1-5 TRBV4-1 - CASSQTRELGNQPQHF TGCGCCAGCAGCCAAACCCGAGAGTTGGGCAATCAGCCCCAGCATTTT
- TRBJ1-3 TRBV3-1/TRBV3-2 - CAAGLPGNTIYF TGTGCCGCAGGGTTACCTGGAAACACCATATATTTT
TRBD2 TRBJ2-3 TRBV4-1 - CASRDIAGAAGTQYF TGCGCCAGCAGAGACATAGCGGGAGCAGCCGGTACGCAGTATTTT
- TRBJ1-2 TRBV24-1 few CATSDTRATGYTF TGTGCCACCAGTGATACCAGGGCGACTGGCTACACCTTC
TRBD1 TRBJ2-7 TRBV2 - CASSRDSTYEQYF TGTGCCAGCAGCCGGGACAGTACCTACGAGCAGTACTTC